The 10 T cell receptor beta chains below were found in one sample sequenced in a study of blood T cell repertoires in COVID-19 (dated by TCRdb to between 2020 and 2021). The method was the immunoSEQ multiplex PCR assay. TCRdb mirrors the immuneACCESS table, restricted to in-frame sequences. Some clones are absent from its copies; in checked studies, under half trace to an unresolved V gene, and the reason for the others is unknown. The sample profile shows about 140,000 clones; 70% to 90% of them were found once. Of the sample, roughly 8% falls within the top ten clones. The specimen sequenced was peripheral blood. Source of these receptors: an older woman with acute or convalescent COVID-19.

V gene TRBV27 combines with J gene TRBJ2-7; 9 positions match TRBD1. V lost 6 bases to trimming and J lost 3 bases; unmatched junction nucleotides: 6. The CDR3 length is 14 residues. CDR1 MNHEY and CDR2 SMNVEV come from the germline V gene (reference sequence). The CDR3 spells CASSRQGGLYEQYF. The CDR3 nucleotides are TGTGCCAGCAGCCGACAGGGGGGGCTCTACGAGCAGTACTTC.

For the CDR3, the DNA is TGTGCCATCAGTGGGCCAGGGGATTACTTGGTAGCCGGCTACACCTTC. Translation: CAISGPGDYLVAGYTF. The J gene is TRBJ1-2, the V gene TRBV10-3, with D possibly matching TRBD1 (6 bases). The V gene's germline CDR1 is ENHRY and CDR2 SYGVKD. This CDR3 is built from 16 residues. Deletions cut 4 bases from V and 8 bases from J, with 23 bases between.

V gene TRBV4-1 combines with J gene TRBJ2-5; 7 positions agree with TRBD1. V gave up 4 bases and J gave up 5 bases; unmatched junction bases: 13. The V gene's germline CDR1 is MGHRA and CDR2 YSYEKL. The CDR3 is 16 residues long. CDR3 loop: CASSRNTQGLGETQYF. CDR3 bases: TGCGCCAGCAGCCGAAACACACAGGGGTTGGGGGAGACCCAGTACTTC.

This clone was observed once. V and J are TRBV10-1 and TRBJ2-1, with a tentative D call TRBD1 (6 bases). Germline V gene lookup returns CDR1 WNHNN and CDR2 SYGVQD (reference sequence). V was trimmed by 3 bases and J by 9 bases, leaving 18 bases between them. The CDR3 has 15 residues. This CDR3 reads CASSDTGSVTGEQFF. CDR3 bases: TGCGCCAGCAGTGACACAGGGAGTGTGACTGGTGAGCAGTTCTTC.

V gene TRBV19 combines with J gene TRBJ2-7; D unclear. CDR1 is LNHDA, CDR2 SQIVND, per germline (reference sequence). This CDR3 region has 12 residues. The V gene lost 10 bases and the J gene lost 2 bases, with 12 bases spanning the gap. CDR3 sequence reads: CATLLPPYEQYF. The CDR3, as DNA: TGTGCCACCCTACTACCCCCCTACGAGCAGTACTTC.

This clone was recorded once. The genes are TRBV4-2 and TRBJ1-4; possibly TRBD1 for D (5 bases). Germline loops: CDR1 LGHNA, CDR2 YNFKEQ. V was trimmed by 1 base and J by 5 bases, leaving 17 bases between them. The CDR3 is made up of 17 amino acids. As DNA, the CDR3 is TGTGCCAGCAGCCAAGGCCGTTTAGGGGTTGGGAATGAAAAACTGTTTTTT. It encodes CASSQGRLGVGNEKLFF.

The chain combines TRBV10-3 with TRBJ1-2; 7 bases align to TRBD1. V gave up 6 bases and J gave up 1 base; unmatched junction bases: 5. The CDR3 totals 14 residues. CDR1 and CDR2 (germline): ENHRY, SYGVKD. The CDR3 nucleotides read TGTGCCATCAGCCTGGGACAGCTTAACTATGGCTACACCTTC. Protein product: CAISLGQLNYGYTF.

Here the CDR3 reads CASSFYSGTQETQYF. In DNA, the CDR3 is TGTGCCAGCAGCTTCTATAGCGGGACTCAAGAGACCCAGTACTTC. The chain recombines TRBV7-2 with TRBJ2-5; 8 nucleotides agree with TRBD2. Germline V gene data show CDR1 as SGHTA and CDR2 as FQGNSA. This CDR3 region has 15 residues. Germline trimming cut 3 bases from V and 2 bases from J; bases unmatched to any gene: 5.

This clone was detected a few times. The gene calls are TRBV30 and TRBJ1-1; TRBD1 aligns across 10 bases. V lost 0 bases, J lost 4 bases, and 8 bases stayed unmatched. The germline gives CDR1 GTSNPN, CDR2 SVGIG (reference sequence). CDR3 length equals 16 residues. This CDR3 is CAWSVIGTGVPTEAFF. The CDR3 bases are TGTGCCTGGAGTGTAATCGGGACAGGGGTCCCCACTGAAGCTTTCTTT. Drawing the rest from reference TRBV30 and TRBJ1-1, the complete variable domain is SQTIHQWPATLVQPVGSPLSLECTVEGTSNPNLYWYRQAAGRGLQLLFYSVGIGQISSEVPQNLSASRPQDRQFILSSKKLLLSDSGFYLCAWSVIGTGVPTEAFFGQGTRLTVV.

The chain recombines TRBV27 with TRBJ2-2, with TRBD2 matching 8 bases. Trimming at V came to 2 bases and at J to 3 bases, leaving 5 bases not matched to a gene. Per the germline V gene, CDR1 is MNHEY and CDR2 is SMNVEV (reference sequence). This CDR3 is built from 16 residues. The CDR3 loop is CASSLKRGPHTGELFF. CDR3 nucleotide sequence: TGTGCCAGCAGTTTAAAGCGGGGGCCCCACACCGGGGAGCTGTTTTTT.